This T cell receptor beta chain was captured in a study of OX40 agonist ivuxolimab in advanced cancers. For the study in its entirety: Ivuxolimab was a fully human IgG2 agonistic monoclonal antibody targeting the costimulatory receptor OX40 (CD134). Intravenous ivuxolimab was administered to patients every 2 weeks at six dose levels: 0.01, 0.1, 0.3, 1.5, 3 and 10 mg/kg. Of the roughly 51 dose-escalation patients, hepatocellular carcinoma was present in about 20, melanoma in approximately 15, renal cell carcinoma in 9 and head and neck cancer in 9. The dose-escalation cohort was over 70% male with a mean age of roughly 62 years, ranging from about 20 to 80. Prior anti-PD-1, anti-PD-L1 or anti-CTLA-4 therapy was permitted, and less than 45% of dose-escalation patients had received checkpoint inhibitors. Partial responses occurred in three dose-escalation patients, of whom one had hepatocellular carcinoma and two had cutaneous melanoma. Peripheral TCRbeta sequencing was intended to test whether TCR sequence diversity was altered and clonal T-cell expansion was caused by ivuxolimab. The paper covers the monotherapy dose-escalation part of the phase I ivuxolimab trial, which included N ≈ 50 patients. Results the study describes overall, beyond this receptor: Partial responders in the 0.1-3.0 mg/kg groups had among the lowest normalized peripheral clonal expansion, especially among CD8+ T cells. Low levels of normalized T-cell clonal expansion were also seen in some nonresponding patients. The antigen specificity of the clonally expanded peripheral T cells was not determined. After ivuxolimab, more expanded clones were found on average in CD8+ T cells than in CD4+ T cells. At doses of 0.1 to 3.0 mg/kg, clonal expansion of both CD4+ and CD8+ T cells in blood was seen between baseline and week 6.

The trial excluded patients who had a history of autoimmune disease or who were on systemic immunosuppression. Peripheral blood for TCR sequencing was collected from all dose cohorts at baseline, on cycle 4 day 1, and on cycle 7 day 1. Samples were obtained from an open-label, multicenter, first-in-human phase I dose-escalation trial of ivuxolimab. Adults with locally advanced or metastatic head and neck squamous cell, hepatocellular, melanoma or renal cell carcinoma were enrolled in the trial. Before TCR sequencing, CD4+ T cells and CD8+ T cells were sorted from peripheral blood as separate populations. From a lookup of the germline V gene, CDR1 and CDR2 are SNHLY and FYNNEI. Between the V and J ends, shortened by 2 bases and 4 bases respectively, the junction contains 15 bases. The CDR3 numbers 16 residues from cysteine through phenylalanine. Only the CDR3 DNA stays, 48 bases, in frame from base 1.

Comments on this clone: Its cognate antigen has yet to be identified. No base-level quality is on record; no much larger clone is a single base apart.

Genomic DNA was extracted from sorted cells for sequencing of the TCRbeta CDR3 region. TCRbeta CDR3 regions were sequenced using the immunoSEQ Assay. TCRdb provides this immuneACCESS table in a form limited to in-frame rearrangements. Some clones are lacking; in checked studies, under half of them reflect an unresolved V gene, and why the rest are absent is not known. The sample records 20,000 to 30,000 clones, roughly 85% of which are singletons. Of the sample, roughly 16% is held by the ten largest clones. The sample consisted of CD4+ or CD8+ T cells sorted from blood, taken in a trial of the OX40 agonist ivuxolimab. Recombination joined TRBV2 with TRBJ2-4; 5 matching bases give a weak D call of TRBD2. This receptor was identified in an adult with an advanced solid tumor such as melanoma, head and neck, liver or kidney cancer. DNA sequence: TGTGCCAGCAGTGAATTCGTCGGGGAGAGAAAAAACATTCAGTACTTC. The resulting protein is CASSEFVGERKNIQYF.